The 26 T cell receptor beta chains below come from one sample, sequenced in a study of cytomegalovirus exposure and HLA in healthy donors. It was with 60 Vbeta and 13 Jbeta primers that the PCR ran. The assay was immunoSEQ multiplex PCR, and TCRdb's table has in-frame clones only and misses some. In all, the sample yields some 120,000 clones. The material sequenced was PBMCs. The receptors were sampled from a woman aged 55-70 years in good health and CMV-seronegative.

The genes are TRBV7-3 and TRBJ2-2; the match to TRBD1 covers 8 bases. Germline loops: CDR1 SGHTA, CDR2 FQGTGA. The V segment lost 5 bases and the J segment 7 bases; nucleotides outside the gene matches: 12. The CDR3 length is 16 residues. CDR3 residues: CASSQSGGRGGGELFF. The CDR3 nucleotides read TGTGCCAGCAGCCAATCAGGGGGCAGGGGAGGCGGGGAGCTGTTTTTT.

The V gene is TRBV28, the J gene TRBJ1-2; the D gene is possibly TRBD1 (5 bases). This CDR3 is 15 amino acids long. V lost 6 bases, J lost 8 bases, and 22 bases lay in between. Germline V gene data show CDR1 as MDHEN and CDR2 as SYDVKM. This chain's CDR3 is CASSPFSSRAGGYTF. CDR3 DNA sequence: TGTGCCAGCAGCCCTTTTAGTAGCAGGGCTGGCGGCTACACCTTC.

The rearrangement links TRBV5-1 to TRBJ1-1, with D unresolved. The CDR3 runs 15 residues. V was clipped by 6 bases and J by 0 bases, with 15 bases between them. Looked up from germline, CDR1 is SGHRS and CDR2 is YFSETQ. The CDR3 DNA follows: TGCGCCAGCAAGGAGGGCCAGCCCATGAACACTGAAGCTTTCTTT. Translation: CASKEGQPMNTEAFF.

The V call is TRBV5-1, the J call TRBJ1-2, with TRBD1 identical over 7 bases. With V trimmed by 4 bases and J by 5 bases, 5 bases remained unmatched. This CDR3 has 13 amino acids. Germline loops: CDR1 SGHRS, CDR2 YFSETQ. Written as DNA, the CDR3 is TGCGCCAGCAGCGGGGGACAGCTTTATGGCTACACCTTC. It is translated as CASSGGQLYGYTF.

The chain carries TRBV11-2 and TRBJ1-2; D might be TRBD1 (6 bases). There are 15 residues in the CDR3. CDR1 is SGHAT, CDR2 FQNNGV, per germline. V was shortened by 0 bases and J by 4 bases, with 12 bases between the two germline ends. For the CDR3, the DNA is TGTGCCAGCAGCTTAGAGGCAGGGGAGTCCTATGGCTACACCTTC. Amino acid sequence: CASSLEAGESYGYTF.

The chain combines TRBV11-2 with TRBJ1-5; D is unclear. Trimming shortened V by 0 bases and J by 0 bases, and 6 bases separated the two germline ends. Germline assignment: CDR1 SGHAT and CDR2 FQNNGV. The CDR3 sequence is 15 residues long. The CDR3: CASSLDIHSNQPQHF. The CDR3 nucleotides read TGTGCCAGCAGCTTAGACATCCATAGCAATCAGCCCCAGCATTTT.

A note on this clone: At one boundary the junction diverges from the germline segment, which might be a read error. CDR3 amino acids: CATLDPGTDKSPLHF. The CDR3 nucleotides read TGTGCCACCTTAGACCCCGGGACAGATAAGTCACCCCTCCACTTT. The chain couples TRBV28 to TRBJ1-6, with TRBD1 identical over 7 bases. CDR3 length: 15 amino acids. From germline, CDR1 is MDHEN and CDR2 SYDVKM.

The chain employs TRBV18 and TRBJ1-2; 7 bases are shared with TRBD1. Germline lookup yields CDR1 KGHSH and CDR2 LQKENI. The CDR3 is 15 amino acids. V was clipped by 0 bases and J by 2 bases; unmatched bases: 3. For the CDR3, the DNA is TGTGCCAGCTCACCACCGGGACAGCAGAACTATGGCTACACCTTC. It is translated as CASSPPGQQNYGYTF.

This chain joins TRBV19 and TRBJ2-3, with 8 bases lining up with TRBD1. The germline V gene encodes CDR1 LNHDA and CDR2 SQIVND (reference sequence). The CDR3 covers 17 residues. V shed 5 bases and J 1 base; nucleotides not matched to a gene: 11. The CDR3 is CASSARTGMGRTDTQYF. In DNA, the CDR3 is TGTGCCAGTAGTGCCCGGACAGGGATGGGGCGCACAGATACGCAGTATTTT.

This chain joins TRBV28 and TRBJ1-4; 9 bases are shared with TRBD1. The ends lost 5 bases at V and 2 bases at J; junction bases unmatched: 6. CDR1 and CDR2 (germline): MDHEN, SYDVKM. CDR3 length: 16 amino acids. The CDR3 region is CASSQQGAGTNEKLFF. CDR3 sequence (DNA): TGTGCCAGCAGTCAACAGGGGGCCGGGACTAATGAAAAACTGTTTTTT.

This chain uses TRBV27 with TRBJ2-1, with TRBD2 matching over 10 bases. V was pared by 4 bases and J by 4 bases, with 7 bases of the junction left unmatched. The V gene's germline CDR1 is MNHEY and CDR2 SMNVEV (reference sequence). The CDR3 runs 16 residues. The CDR3 coding sequence is TGTGCCAGCAGTTCACGAATAGCGGGGGGATACAATGAGCAGTTCTTC. Its translation is CASSSRIAGGYNEQFF.

The CDR3 sequence is CASSRGLAGVTDTQYF. Written as DNA, the CDR3 is TGCGCCAGCAGCCGAGGACTAGCGGGTGTCACAGATACGCAGTATTTT. The chain carries TRBV4-1 and TRBJ2-3; 11 positions agree with TRBD2. CDR3 length: 16 residues. V gave up 4 bases and J gave up 2 bases; unmatched junction bases: 5. The germline CDR1 and CDR2 sequences are MGHRA and YSYEKL.

The V gene is TRBV7-8, the J gene TRBJ1-5, with 8 nucleotides matching TRBD1. Germline CDR1 reads SGHVS; CDR2 reads FQNEAQ. J lost 4 bases, V lost 5 bases, and 7 bases had no gene match. The CDR3 loop spans 15 amino acids. The DNA of the CDR3 is TGTGCCAGCAGCAACCGGGACAGGCCAAATCAGCCCCAGCATTTT. Encoded protein: CASSNRDRPNQPQHF.

The V gene is TRBV11-2, the J gene TRBJ2-7; TRBD1 aligns across 9 bases. Germline values: CDR1 SGHAT, CDR2 FQNNGV. This CDR3 contains 14 residues. The ends lost 6 bases at V and 3 bases at J; junction bases unmatched: 6. The CDR3 is CASSSGTGSYEQYF. The CDR3 coding sequence is TGTGCCAGCAGTTCCGGGACAGGGAGCTACGAGCAGTACTTC.

The genes are TRBV7-9 and TRBJ2-2; D is perhaps TRBD1 (5 bases). V lost 2 bases and J lost 0, with 16 bases in between. Germline CDR1 SEHNR, CDR2 FQNEAQ (reference sequence). The CDR3 sequence is 18 residues long. The CDR3 DNA sequence: TGTGCCAGCAGCTTACGTAGGGGCAAGGGCACGAACACCGGGGAGCTGTTTTTT. Its translation is CASSLRRGKGTNTGELFF.

This rearrangement joins TRBV2 to TRBJ1-6; 7 bases align to TRBD1. This CDR3 has 16 residues. The germline V gene has CDR1 SNHLY and CDR2 FYNNEI. The V segment lost 6 bases and the J segment 0 bases; nucleotides outside the gene matches: 5. CDR3: CASRDDRVSYNSPLHF. The CDR3 region has the DNA TGTGCCAGCAGGGACGACAGGGTCTCCTATAATTCACCCCTCCACTTT.

V is TRBV2 and J is TRBJ2-3, with a possible D match to TRBD2 (6 bases). V gave up 7 bases and J gave up 2 bases, with 16 bases separating them. Germline loops: CDR1 SNHLY, CDR2 FYNNEI. CDR3 length equals 15 residues. In nucleotides, the CDR3 is TGTGCCAGCACACCGACGGGGGTTCCCACAGATACGCAGTATTTT. Translating gives CASTPTGVPTDTQYF.

The chain recombines TRBV28 with TRBJ2-2, with 13 bases matching TRBD2. From germline, CDR1 is MDHEN and CDR2 SYDVKM. With 6 bases clipped from V and 9 bases from J, the junction kept 7 bases outside the gene matches. The CDR3 loop spans 15 amino acids. As DNA, the CDR3 is TGTGCCAGCAGAGACGGGACTAGCGGGAAGCGGGAGCTGTTTTTT. It encodes CASRDGTSGKRELFF.

The CDR3 DNA reads as TGTGCCAGCACAGCGGGGGGTCTTAACACCGGGGAGCTGTTTTTT. Translating it yields CASTAGGLNTGELFF. The V and J genes are TRBV5-4 and TRBJ2-2; the match to TRBD2 covers 9 bases. Germline V gives CDR1 SGHNT, CDR2 YYREEE (reference sequence). This CDR3 is built from 15 residues. V lost 6 bases and J lost 2; bases outside the gene matches: 5.

V usage is TRBV29-1 and J usage is TRBJ2-5; possible D gene TRBD2, 5 bases. The CDR3 extends over 13 amino acids. V lost 6 bases to trimming and J lost 11 bases, with 22 bases between them. Germline CDR1 SQVTM, CDR2 ANQGSEA. The CDR3 sequence is CSVSPNGPWEQYF. CDR3 coding DNA: TGCAGCGTATCCCCCAACGGGCCCTGGGAGCAGTACTTC.

The chain recombines TRBV7-9 with TRBJ2-7; 11 bases fit TRBD1. The germline gives CDR1 SEHNR, CDR2 FQNEAQ (reference sequence). V shed 5 bases, J shed 2 bases, and the junction held 2 bases outside the gene matches. The CDR3 spans 14 residues. In nucleotides, the CDR3 is TGTGCCAGCAGCCGGGGACAGGGGGCCTACGAGCAGTACTTC. It is translated as CASSRGQGAYEQYF. Full variable domain (rest looked up from reference TRBV7-9 and TRBJ2-7): DTGVSQNPRHKITKRGQNVTFRCDPISEHNRLYWYRQTLGQGPEFLTYFQNEAQLEKSRLLSDRFSAERPKGSFSTLEIQRTEQGDSAMYLCASSRGQGAYEQYFGPGTRLTVT.

CDR3 amino acids: CASGQNYGYTF. CDR3 DNA sequence: TGTGCCAGCGGTCAGAACTATGGCTACACCTTC. This chain links TRBV7-8 with TRBJ1-2; no clear D. The ends were cut back, 8 bases at V and 2 bases at J, with 6 bases in the middle. The CDR3 runs to 11 residues. CDR1 is SGHVS, CDR2 FQNEAQ, per germline.

The V call is TRBV27, the J call TRBJ2-7; tentative D call: TRBD1 (5 bases). CDR1 and CDR2 (germline): MNHEY, SMNVEV (reference sequence). The length of the CDR3 is 14 residues. Trimming pared 1 base from V and 2 bases from J, leaving 9 bases between. The CDR3 DNA is TGTGCCAGCAGTTTATGGGGCAGTCCCTACGAGCAGTACTTC. Translation gives CASSLWGSPYEQYF.

The V and J genes are TRBV11-2 and TRBJ2-1, with D perhaps TRBD1 (6 bases). In germline, CDR1 is SGHAT, CDR2 FQNNGV. Trimming cost V 3 bases and J 8 bases, with 14 bases left between them. This CDR3 has 14 amino acids. The CDR3 DNA follows: TGTGCCAGCAGCTTCCATCCGACAGGAGATGAGCAGTTCTTC. This encodes CASSFHPTGDEQFF.

The chain uses TRBV7-9 and TRBJ2-5; D is undetermined. V shed 5 bases and J shed 3 bases, with 7 bases lying between them. Germline-derived CDR1 and CDR2 are SEHNR and FQNEAQ (reference sequence). This CDR3 comprises 12 residues. CDR3: CASSRVEETQYF. The CDR3 coding sequence is TGTGCCAGCAGCCGGGTGGAAGAGACCCAGTACTTC. Supplemented by reference TRBV7-9 and TRBJ2-5, the full variable domain reads DTGVSQNPRHKITKRGQNVTFRCDPISEHNRLYWYRQTLGQGPEFLTYFQNEAQLEKSRLLSDRFSAERPKGSFSTLEIQRTEQGDSAMYLCASSRVEETQYFGPGTRLLVL.

The J gene is TRBJ2-7, the V gene TRBV7-8; D is possibly TRBD1 (5 bases). The CDR3 covers 15 residues. Looked up from germline, CDR1 is SGHVS and CDR2 is FQNEAQ. With 5 bases removed from V and 5 bases from J, the gap between germline ends came to 19 bases. This CDR3 is CASSPTQGRIHEQYF. CDR3 DNA: TGTGCCAGCAGCCCTACCCAGGGTAGAATCCACGAGCAGTACTTC.